The clone carrying this TCR beta chain was observed many times. The V end was cut by 6 bases, the J end by 10 bases, with 22 bases between. The CDR3 spans 15 residues. Germline V lookup: CDR1 SGHAT, CDR2 FQNNGV. This sample was taken from a study of T cells in Graves' hyperthyroidism and ophthalmopathy. The investigators amplified TCR beta CDR3 regions from RNA transcripts. HTBI primers were employed in a first-round RT-PCR of the TCR CDR3. Each CDR3 protein gets one entry after TCRdb re-called the multiplex PCR reads with MiXCR. The sample lists more than 300,000 distinct CDR3 sequences; around a sixth were seen once. The study based diagnoses on clinical symptoms, serum thyroxine and TRAb, thyroid ultrasound and orbital computed tomography.

The chain employs TRBV11-2 and TRBJ2-1, with D perhaps assigned TRBD1 or TRBD2 (5 bases each). What was sequenced was blood. The TCR comes from a man aged 18-30 years with Graves' ophthalmopathy. Here the CDR3 DNA reads TGTGCCAGCAGGGTCCAGGGTGTAGCAGCGGTGGAGCAGTTCTTC. Residues: CASRVQGVAAVEQFF.